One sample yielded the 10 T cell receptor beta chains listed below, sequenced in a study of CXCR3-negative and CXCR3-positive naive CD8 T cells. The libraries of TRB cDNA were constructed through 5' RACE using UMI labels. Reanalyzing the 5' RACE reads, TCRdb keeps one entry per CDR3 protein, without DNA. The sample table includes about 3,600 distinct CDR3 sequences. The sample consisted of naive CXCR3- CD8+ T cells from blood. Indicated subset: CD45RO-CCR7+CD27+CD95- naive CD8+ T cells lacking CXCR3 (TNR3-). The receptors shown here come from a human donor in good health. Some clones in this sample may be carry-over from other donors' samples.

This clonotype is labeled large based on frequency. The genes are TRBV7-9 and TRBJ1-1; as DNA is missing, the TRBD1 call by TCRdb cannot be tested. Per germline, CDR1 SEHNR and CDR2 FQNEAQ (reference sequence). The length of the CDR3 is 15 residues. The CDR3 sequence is CASSPPGRTNTEAFF.

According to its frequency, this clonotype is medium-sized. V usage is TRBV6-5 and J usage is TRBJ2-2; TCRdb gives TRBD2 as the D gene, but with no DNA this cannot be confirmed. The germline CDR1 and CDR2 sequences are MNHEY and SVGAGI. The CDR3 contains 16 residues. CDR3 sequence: CASSPSGGANTGELFF.

CDR3 protein: CASSLMGLAEETQYF. The chain carries TRBV7-3 and TRBJ2-5; absent DNA, TCRdb's TRBD2 call cannot be checked. In germline, CDR1 is SGHTA, CDR2 FQGTGA. CDR3 size: 15 residues.

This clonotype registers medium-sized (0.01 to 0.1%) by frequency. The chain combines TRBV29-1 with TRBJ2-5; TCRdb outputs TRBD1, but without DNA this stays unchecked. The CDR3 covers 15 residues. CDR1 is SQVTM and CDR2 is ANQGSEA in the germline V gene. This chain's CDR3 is CSVRVGQTNQETQYF.

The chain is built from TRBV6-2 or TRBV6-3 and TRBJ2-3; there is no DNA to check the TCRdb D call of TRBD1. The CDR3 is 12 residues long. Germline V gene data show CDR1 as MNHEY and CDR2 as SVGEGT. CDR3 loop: CASCPTGNTQYF.

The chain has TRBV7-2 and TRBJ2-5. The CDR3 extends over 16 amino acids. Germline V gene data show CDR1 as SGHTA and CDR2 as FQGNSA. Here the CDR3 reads CASSFTSGYNQETQYF.

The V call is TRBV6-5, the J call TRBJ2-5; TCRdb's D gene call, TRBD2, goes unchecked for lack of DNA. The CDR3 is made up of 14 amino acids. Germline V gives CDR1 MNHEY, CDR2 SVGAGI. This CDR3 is CASGLAGVQETQYF.

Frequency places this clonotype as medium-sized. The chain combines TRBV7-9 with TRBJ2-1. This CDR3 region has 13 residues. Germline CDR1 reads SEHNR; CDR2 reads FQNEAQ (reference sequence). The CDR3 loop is CASSLDASNEQFF.

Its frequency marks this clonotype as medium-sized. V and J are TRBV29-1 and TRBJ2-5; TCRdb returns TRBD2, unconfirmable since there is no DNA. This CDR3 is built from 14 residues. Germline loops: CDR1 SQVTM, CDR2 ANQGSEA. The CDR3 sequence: CSASSGRGQETQYF. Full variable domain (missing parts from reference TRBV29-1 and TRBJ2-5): SAVISQKPSRDICQRGTSLTIQCQVDSQVTMMFWYRQQPGQSLTLIATANQGSEATYESGFVIDKFPISRPNLTFSTLTVSNMSPEDSSIYLCSASSGRGQETQYFGPGTRLLVL.

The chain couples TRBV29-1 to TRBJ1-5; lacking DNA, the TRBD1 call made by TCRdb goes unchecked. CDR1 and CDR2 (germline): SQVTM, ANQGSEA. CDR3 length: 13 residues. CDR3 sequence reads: CSVGKARGQPQHF. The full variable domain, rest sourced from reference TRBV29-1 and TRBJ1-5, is SAVISQKPSRDICQRGTSLTIQCQVDSQVTMMFWYRQQPGQSLTLIATANQGSEATYESGFVIDKFPISRPNLTFSTLTVSNMSPEDSSIYLCSVGKARGQPQHFGDGTRLSIL.